This T cell receptor (beta chain) was documented in a study of blood T cell repertoires in COVID-19. Looking at the study overall: Both acute and convalescent COVID-19 samples were obtained from the United States, Italy and Spain.

Germline V gene sequence: CDR1 MNHEY, CDR2 SMNVEV (reference sequence). V lost 4 bases to trimming and J lost 0 bases; unmatched junction nucleotides: 4. The CDR3 loop spans 15 amino acids. The assay was immunoSEQ multiplex PCR, and TCRdb's table has in-frame clones only and misses some. The sample shows 100,000 to 130,000 clones, about nine tenths of them seen only once. V usage is TRBV27 and J usage is TRBJ2-3, with TRBD2 identical over 7 bases. The specimen was peripheral blood. The TCR comes from a man aged 45-60 years with active or convalescent COVID-19. CDR3 in amino acids: CASSYLAESTDTQYF. CDR3 sequence (DNA): TGTGCCAGCAGTTACCTAGCGGAGAGCACAGATACGCAGTATTTT.